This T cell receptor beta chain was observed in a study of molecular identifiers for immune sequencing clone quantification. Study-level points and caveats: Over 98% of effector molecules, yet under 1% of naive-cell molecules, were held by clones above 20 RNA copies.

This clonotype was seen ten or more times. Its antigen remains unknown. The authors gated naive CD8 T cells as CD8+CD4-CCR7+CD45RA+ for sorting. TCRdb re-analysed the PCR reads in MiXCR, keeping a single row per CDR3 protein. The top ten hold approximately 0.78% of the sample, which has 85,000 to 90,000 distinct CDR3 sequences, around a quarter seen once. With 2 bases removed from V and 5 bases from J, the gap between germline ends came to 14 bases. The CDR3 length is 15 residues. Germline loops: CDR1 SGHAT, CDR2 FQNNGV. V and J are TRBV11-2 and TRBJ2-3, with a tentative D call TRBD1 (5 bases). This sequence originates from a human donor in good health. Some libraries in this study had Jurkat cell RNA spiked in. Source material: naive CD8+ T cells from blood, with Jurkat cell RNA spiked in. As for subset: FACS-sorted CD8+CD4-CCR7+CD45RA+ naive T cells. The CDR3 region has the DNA TGTGCCAGCAGCTTAATCCAGGGCGCTGAAGATACGCAGTATTTT. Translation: CASSLIQGAEDTQYF.